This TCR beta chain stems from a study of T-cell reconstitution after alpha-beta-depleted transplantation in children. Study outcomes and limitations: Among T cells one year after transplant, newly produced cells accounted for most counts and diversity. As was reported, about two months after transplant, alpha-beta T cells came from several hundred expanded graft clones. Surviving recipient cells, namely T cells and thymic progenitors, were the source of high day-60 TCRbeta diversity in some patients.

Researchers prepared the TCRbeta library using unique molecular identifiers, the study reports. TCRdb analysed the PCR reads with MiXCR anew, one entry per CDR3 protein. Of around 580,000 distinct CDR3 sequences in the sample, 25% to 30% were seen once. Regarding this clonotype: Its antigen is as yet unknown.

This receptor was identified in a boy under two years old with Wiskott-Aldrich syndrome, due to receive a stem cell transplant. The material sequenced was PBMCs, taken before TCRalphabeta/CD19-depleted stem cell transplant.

CDR3 bases: TGCGCCAGCAGCGAACAAACTAGCGGGGCTAACAATGAGCAGTTCTTC. Amino acid sequence: CASSEQTSGANNEQFF. The chain uses TRBV5-1 and TRBJ2-1; the match to TRBD2 covers 10 bases. The CDR3 sequence is 16 residues long. With 4 bases clipped from V and 5 bases from J, the junction kept 9 bases outside the gene matches. The germline V gene encodes CDR1 SGHRS and CDR2 YFSETQ.